This T cell receptor (beta chain) was identified in a study of blood T cells in healthy people across ages. The donors, aged about 6 to 100, were healthy Caucasians from Russia. This CDR3 has 12 residues. V was clipped by 1 base and J by 5 bases, with 8 bases between them. The V gene's germline CDR1 is GTSNPN and CDR2 SVGIG (reference sequence). The second PCR ran about 6 to 11 cycles with a sample-barcoded 5' primer and J-beta primers. There were at least 2.5 million CDR3-containing paired-end reads obtained from each sample. A single record per CDR3 protein comes from TCRdb applying MiXCR to the 5' RACE reads. The sample holds around 800,000 distinct CDR3 sequences, around 25% seen once. The sample was also linked to a second study, of T cells of mothers and their children.

This sequence originates from a boy aged 5-17 years in good health. The chain has TRBV30 and TRBJ2-5; D unclear. Sequences were obtained from blood. The CDR3 spells CAWSGGRETQYF. In nucleotides, the CDR3 is TGTGCCTGGAGTGGAGGAAGGGAGACCCAGTACTTC.